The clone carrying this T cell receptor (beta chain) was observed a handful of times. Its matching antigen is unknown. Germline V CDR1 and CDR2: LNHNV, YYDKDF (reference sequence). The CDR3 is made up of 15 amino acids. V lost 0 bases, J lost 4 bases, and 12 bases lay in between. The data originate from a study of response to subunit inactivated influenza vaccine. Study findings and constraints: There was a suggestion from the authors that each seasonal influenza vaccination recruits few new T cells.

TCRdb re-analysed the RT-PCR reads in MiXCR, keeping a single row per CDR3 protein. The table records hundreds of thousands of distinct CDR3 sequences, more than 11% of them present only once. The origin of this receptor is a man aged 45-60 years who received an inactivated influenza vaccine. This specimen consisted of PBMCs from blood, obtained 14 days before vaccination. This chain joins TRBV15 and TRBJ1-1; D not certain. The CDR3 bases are TGTGCCACCAGCAGAGATTCCCATGGGAGCACTGAAGCTTTCTTT. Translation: CATSRDSHGSTEAFF.